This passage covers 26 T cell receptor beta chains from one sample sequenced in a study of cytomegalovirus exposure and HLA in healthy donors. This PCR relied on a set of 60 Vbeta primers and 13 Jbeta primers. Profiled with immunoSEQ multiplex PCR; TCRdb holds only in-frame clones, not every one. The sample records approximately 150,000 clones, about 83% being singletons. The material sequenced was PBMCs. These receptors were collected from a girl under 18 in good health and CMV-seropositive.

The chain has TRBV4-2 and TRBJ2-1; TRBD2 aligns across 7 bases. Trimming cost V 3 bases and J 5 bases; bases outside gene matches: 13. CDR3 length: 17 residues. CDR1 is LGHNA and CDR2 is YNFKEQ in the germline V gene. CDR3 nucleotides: TGTGCCAGCAGCCATTCCCGGGCTAGCGGATTTAACAATGAGCAGTTCTTC. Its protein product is CASSHSRASGFNNEQFF.

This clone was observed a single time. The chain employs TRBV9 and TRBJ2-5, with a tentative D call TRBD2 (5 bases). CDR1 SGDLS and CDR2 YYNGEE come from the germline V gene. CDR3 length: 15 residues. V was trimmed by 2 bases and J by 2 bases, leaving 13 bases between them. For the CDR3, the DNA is TGTGCCAGCAGCGTCCGAGGGTCAGGACAAGAGACCCAGTACTTC. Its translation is CASSVRGSGQETQYF.

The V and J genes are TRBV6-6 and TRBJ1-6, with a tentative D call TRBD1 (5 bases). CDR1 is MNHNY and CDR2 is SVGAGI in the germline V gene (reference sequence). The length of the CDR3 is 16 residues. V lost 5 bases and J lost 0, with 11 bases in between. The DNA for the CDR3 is TGTGCCAGCAGTGGGACTGGGGTCTCCTATAATTCACCCCTCCACTTT. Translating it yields CASSGTGVSYNSPLHF.

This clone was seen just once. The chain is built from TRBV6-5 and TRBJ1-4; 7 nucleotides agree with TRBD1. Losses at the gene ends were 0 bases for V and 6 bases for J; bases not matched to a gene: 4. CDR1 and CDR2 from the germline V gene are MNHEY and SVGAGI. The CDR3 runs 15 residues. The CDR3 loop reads CASSYSGGGYEKLFF. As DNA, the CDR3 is TGTGCCAGCAGTTACTCAGGGGGCGGATATGAAAAACTGTTTTTT.

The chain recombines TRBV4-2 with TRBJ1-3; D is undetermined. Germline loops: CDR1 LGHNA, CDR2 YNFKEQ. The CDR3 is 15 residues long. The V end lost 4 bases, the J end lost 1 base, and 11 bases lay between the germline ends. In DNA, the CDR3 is TGTGCCAGCAGCCCCCCGTGGGAGTCTGGAAACACCATATATTTT. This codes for CASSPPWESGNTIYF.

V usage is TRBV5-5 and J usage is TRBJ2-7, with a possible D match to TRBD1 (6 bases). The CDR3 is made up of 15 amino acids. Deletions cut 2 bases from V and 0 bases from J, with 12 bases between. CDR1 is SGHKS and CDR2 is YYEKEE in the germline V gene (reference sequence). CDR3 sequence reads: CASSFHVDSSYEQYF. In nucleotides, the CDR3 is TGTGCCAGCAGCTTCCATGTGGACAGCTCCTACGAGCAGTACTTC.

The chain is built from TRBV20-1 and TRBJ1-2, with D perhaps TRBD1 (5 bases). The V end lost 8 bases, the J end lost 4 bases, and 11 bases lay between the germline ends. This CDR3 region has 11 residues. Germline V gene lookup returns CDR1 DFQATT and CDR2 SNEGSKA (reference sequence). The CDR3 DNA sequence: TGCAGTTCCAGGGTAGGCTATGGCTACACCTTC. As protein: CSSRVGYGYTF.

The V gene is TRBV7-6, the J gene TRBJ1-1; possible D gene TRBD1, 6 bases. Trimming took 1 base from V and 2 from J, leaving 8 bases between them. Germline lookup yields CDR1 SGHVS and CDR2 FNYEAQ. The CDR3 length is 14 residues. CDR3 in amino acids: CASSLGTANTEAFF. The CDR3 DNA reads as TGTGCCAGCAGCTTAGGGACAGCTAACACTGAAGCTTTCTTT.

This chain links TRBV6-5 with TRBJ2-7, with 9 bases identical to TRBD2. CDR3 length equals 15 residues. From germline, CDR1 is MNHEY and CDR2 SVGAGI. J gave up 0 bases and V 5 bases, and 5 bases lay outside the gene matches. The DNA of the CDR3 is TGTGCCAGCAGTGCTAGCGGGGAGAGCTCCTACGAGCAGTACTTC. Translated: CASSASGESSYEQYF.

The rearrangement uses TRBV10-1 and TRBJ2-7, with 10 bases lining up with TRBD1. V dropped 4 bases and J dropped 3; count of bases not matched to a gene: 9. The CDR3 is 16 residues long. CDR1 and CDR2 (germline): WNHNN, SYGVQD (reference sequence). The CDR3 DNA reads TGCGCCAGCAGTGGGTACGGGACAGGGGAAAGCTACGAGCAGTACTTC. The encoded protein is CASSGYGTGESYEQYF.

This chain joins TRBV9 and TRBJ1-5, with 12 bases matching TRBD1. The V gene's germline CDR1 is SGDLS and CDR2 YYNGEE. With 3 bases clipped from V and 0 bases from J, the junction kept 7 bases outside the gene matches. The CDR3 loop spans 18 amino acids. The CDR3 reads CASSEGDRGHFSNQPQHF. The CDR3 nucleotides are TGTGCCAGCAGCGAAGGGGACAGGGGGCACTTTAGCAATCAGCCCCAGCATTTT.

The CDR3 sequence is CASTLTSGGETQYF. CDR3 nucleotide sequence: TGCGCCAGCACCCTGACTAGCGGGGGTGAGACCCAGTACTTC. V is TRBV5-1 and J is TRBJ2-5, with TRBD2 matching over 12 bases. The V gene's germline CDR1 is SGHRS and CDR2 YFSETQ. The V and J ends lost 6 bases and 5 bases, in that order; junction bases with no gene match: 5. The CDR3 runs to 14 residues.

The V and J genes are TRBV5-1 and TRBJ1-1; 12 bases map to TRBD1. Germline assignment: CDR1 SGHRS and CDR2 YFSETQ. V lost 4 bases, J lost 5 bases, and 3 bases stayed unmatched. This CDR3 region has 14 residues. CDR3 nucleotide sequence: TGCGCCAGCAGCGGGACAGGGGGCGAGACTGAAGCTTTCTTT. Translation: CASSGTGGETEAFF.

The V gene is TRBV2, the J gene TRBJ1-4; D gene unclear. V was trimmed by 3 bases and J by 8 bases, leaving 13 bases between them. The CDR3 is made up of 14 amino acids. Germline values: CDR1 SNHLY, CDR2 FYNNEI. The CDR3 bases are TGTGCCAGCAGTGATGGTCGGTCTCGAGAAAAACTGTTTTTT. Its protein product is CASSDGRSREKLFF.

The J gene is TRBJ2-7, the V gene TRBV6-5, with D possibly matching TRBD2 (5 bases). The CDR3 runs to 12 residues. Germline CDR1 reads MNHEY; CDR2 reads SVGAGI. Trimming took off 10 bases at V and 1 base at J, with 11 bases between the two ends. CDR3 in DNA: TGTGCCACTGCCGGGAAGTCCTACGAGCAGTACTTC. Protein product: CATAGKSYEQYF.

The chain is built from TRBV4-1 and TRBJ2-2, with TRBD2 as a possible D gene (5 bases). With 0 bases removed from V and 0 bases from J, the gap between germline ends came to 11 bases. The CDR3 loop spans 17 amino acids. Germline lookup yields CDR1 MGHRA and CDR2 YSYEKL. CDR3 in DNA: TGCGCCAGCAGCCAAGAAGCAGGACTCTCGAACACCGGGGAGCTGTTTTTT. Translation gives CASSQEAGLSNTGELFF.

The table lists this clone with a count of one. CDR3 region: CASSEAGGNQPQHF. Here the CDR3 DNA reads TGTGCCAGCAGCGAGGCGGGGGGGAATCAGCCCCAGCATTTT. J is TRBJ1-5 and V is TRBV6-1, with D perhaps matching TRBD1 (5 bases). This CDR3 is 14 amino acids long. Germline V gives CDR1 MNHNS, CDR2 SASEGT. The V gene lost 6 bases and the J gene lost 4 bases, with 13 bases spanning the gap.

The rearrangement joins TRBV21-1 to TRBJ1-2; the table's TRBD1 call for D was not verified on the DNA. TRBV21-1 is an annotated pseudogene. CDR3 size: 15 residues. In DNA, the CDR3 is TGTGCCAGCATGCAAAGTCCAGGGTTCGCCTATGGCTACACCTTC. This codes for CASMQSPGFAYGYTF.

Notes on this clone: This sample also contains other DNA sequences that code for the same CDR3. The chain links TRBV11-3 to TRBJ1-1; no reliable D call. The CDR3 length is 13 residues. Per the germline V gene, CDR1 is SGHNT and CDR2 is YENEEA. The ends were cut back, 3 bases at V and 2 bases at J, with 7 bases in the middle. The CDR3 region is CASSFQVNTEAFF. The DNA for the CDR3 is TGTGCCAGCAGCTTCCAGGTTAACACTGAAGCTTTCTTT.

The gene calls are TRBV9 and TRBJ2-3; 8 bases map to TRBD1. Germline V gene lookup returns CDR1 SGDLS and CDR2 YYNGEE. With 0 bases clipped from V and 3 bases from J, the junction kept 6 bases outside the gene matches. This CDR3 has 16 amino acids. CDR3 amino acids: CASSVGQGKGTDTQYF. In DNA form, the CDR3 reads TGTGCCAGCAGCGTAGGACAGGGGAAGGGGACAGATACGCAGTATTTT.

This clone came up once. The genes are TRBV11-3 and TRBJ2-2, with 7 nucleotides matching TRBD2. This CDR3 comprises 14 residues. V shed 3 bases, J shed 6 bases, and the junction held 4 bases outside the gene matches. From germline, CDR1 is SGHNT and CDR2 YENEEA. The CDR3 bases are TGTGCCAGCAGCTTTGGGGGGGGTGCCGGGGAGCTGTTTTTT. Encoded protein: CASSFGGGAGELFF.

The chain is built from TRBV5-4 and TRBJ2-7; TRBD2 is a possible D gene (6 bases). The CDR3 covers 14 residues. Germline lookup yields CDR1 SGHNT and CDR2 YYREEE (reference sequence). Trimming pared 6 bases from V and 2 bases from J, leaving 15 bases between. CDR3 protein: CASTDPSVTYEQYF. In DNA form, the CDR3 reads TGTGCCAGCACCGACCCTAGCGTTACCTACGAGCAGTACTTC.

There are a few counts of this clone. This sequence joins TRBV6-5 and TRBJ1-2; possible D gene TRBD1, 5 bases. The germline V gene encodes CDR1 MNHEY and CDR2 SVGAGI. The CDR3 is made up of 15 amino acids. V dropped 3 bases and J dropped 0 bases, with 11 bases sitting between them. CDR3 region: CASSYKGPSNYGYTF. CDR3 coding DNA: TGTGCCAGCAGTTATAAGGGGCCTTCTAACTATGGCTACACCTTC.

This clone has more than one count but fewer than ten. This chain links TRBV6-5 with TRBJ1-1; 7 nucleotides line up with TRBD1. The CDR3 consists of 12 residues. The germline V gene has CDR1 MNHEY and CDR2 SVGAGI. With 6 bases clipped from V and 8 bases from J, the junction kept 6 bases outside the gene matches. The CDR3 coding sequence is TGTGCCAGCAGCAGGGGGACCGGCGAAGCTTTCTTT. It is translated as CASSRGTGEAFF.

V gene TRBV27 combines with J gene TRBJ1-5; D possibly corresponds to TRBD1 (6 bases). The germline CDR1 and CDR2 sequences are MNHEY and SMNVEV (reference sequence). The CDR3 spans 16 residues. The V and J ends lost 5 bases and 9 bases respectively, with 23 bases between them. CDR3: CASSHLQGPLVLPQHF. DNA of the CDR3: TGTGCCAGCAGTCATCTCCAGGGGCCCCTTGTATTGCCCCAGCATTTT.

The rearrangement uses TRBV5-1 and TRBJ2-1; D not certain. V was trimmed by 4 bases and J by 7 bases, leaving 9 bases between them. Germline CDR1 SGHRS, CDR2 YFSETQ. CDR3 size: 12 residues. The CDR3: CASSQIGNEQFF. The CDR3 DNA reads TGCGCCAGCAGCCAGATCGGGAATGAGCAGTTCTTC.